The 4 T cell receptor beta chains presented below share a single source sample, sequenced in a study of blood T cell repertoires in COVID-19. Generated by immunoSEQ multiplex PCR, the TCRdb table keeps only in-frame clones and is missing some. Of fewer than 350,000 clones in the sample, roughly 85% are singletons; the top ten hold about 2.7%. The sample was PBMCs or T cells enriched from blood (not recorded which). The receptors derive from a woman aged 45-60 years who had recovered from COVID-19.

V is TRBV4-1 and J is TRBJ1-5; 9 bases align to TRBD1. The CDR3 covers 20 residues. Germline V gene lookup returns CDR1 MGHRA and CDR2 YSYEKL. The V gene end was trimmed by 2 bases and the J gene end by 3 bases; junction bases not matched to a gene: 17. The CDR3 region is CASSQTRSNRDRAVNQPQHF. The DNA of the CDR3 is TGCGCCAGCAGCCAAACCCGGTCAAACCGGGACAGGGCTGTCAATCAGCCCCAGCATTTT.

The rearrangement joins TRBV28 to TRBJ1-1; 12 positions match TRBD1. V shed 6 bases and J 6 bases; nucleotides not matched to a gene: 5. Looked up from germline, CDR1 is MDHEN and CDR2 is SYDVKM. CDR3 length equals 14 residues. The CDR3 DNA reads as TGTGCCAGCAGACGGGGACAGGGGGCGTCTGAAGCTTTCTTT. As protein: CASRRGQGASEAFF.

This clone was observed a few times. This rearrangement joins TRBV2 to TRBJ1-6; no reliable D call. Trimming removed 1 base from V and 13 bases from J, with 17 bases in between. Per germline, CDR1 SNHLY and CDR2 FYNNEI. The CDR3 has 15 residues. CDR3 protein: CASSEVREDSRPLHF. The DNA for the CDR3 is TGTGCCAGCAGTGAAGTAAGGGAGGACTCTAGGCCCCTCCACTTT. The variable domain in full, completed from reference TRBV2 and TRBJ1-6, reads EPEVTQTPSHQVTQMGQEVILRCVPISNHLYFYWYRQILGQKVEFLVSFYNNEISEKSEIFDDQFSVERPDGSNFTLKIRSTKLEDSAMYFCASSEVREDSRPLHFGNGTRLTVT.

The chain carries TRBV6-5 and TRBJ1-2; possible D gene TRBD1, 5 bases. CDR1 and CDR2 from the germline V gene are MNHEY and SVGAGI. The germline V and J ends were trimmed by 7 bases and 10 bases, with 13 bases remaining between them. The CDR3 loop spans 11 amino acids. The CDR3 DNA is TGTGCCAGCATCTCCCCCAGGGACTACACCTTC. Its protein product is CASISPRDYTF.